The rows below give T cell receptor beta chains drawn from one sample of a study of blood T cell repertoires in COVID-19. Some clones are missing from TCRdb's copy, which holds only in-frame ones; the method was immunoSEQ multiplex PCR. The sample records 400,000 to 450,000 clones, about 91% being singletons. The sample taken for sequencing was peripheral blood. Receptors originate from a middle-aged woman with COVID-19, enrolled during active disease. CDR3s include the opening cysteine and the closing phenylalanine or tryptophan. A D gene is named only where the DNA matches it firmly. Clone size is not always given. Where it is, it says once, few, many or a class for expanded clones.

>14|NA|TRBV28|NA|TRBJ2-1
TGTGCCAGCAGTTTAGGGACTCAGTACAATGAGCAGTTCTTC
CASSLGTQYNEQFF
>17|TRBD1|TRBV10-3|NA|TRBJ2-2
TGTGCCATCAGTACAAGCGGACAGGCTGCCAACACCGGGGAGCTGTTTTTT
CAISTSGQAANTGELFF
>14|NA|TRBV28|NA|TRBJ1-1
TGTGCCAGCAGCAAAGACAGGTTGCCTCCTGAAGCTTTCTTT
CASSKDRLPPEAFF
>15|NA|TRBV5-1|NA|TRBJ1-1
TGCGCCAGCAGCTTTAGTGCGTCGGTGAACACTGAAGCTTTCTTT
CASSFSASVNTEAFF
>12|NA|TRBV12-3/TRBV12-4|NA|TRBJ1-2
TGTGCCAGCAGTTTTGGAGGCTATGGCTACACCTTC
CASSFGGYGYTF
>15|NA|TRBV6-5|few|TRBJ1-3
TGTGCCAGCAGCGCAGACAGGATCTCTGGAAACACCATATATTTT
CASSADRISGNTIYF
>15|TRBD1|TRBV19|NA|TRBJ1-3
TGTGCCAGTAGTGTACAGGGGTTTCCTGGAAACACCATATATTTT
CASSVQGFPGNTIYF
>18|TRBD2|TRBV5-6|few|TRBJ2-7
TGTGCCAGCAGCCCTAGGACTAGCGGGAGCATTCGGACCTACGAGCAGTACTTC
CASSPRTSGSIRTYEQYF
>14|TRBD1|TRBV7-3|NA|TRBJ1-2
TGTGCCAGCAGCCCTACCACAGGGGCGGTTGGCTACACCTTC
CASSPTTGAVGYTF
>13|TRBD1|TRBV27|NA|TRBJ2-5
TGTGCCAGCAAATTACAGGGGTACCAGACCCAGTACTTC
CASKLQGYQTQYF
>17|TRBD1|TRBV20-1|NA|TRBJ2-6
TGCAGTGCTAGTTTTCAGGGGGTTCGCTCTGGGGCCAACGTCCTGACTTTC
CSASFQGVRSGANVLTF
>17|TRBD2|TRBV4-2|NA|TRBJ2-2
TGTGCCAGCAGCCAAGTCCAGGCGGGGGTACTGACCGGGGAGCTGTTTTTT
CASSQVQAGVLTGELFF
>19|TRBD1|TRBV30|NA|TRBJ1-6
TGTGCCTGGAGTCCTTGGCGGACAGGGAGGGCCTCCTATAATTCACCCCTCCACTTT
CAWSPWRTGRASYNSPLHF
>14|TRBD1|TRBV5-5|NA|TRBJ1-4
TGTGCCAGCAGCCATGGACAGGGGGGTGAAAAACTGTTTTTT
CASSHGQGGEKLFF
>16|TRBD1|TRBV4-1|NA|TRBJ1-4
TGCGCCAGCAGCCAAGCAACCGGGACAGGGTACGAAAAACTGTTTTTT
CASSQATGTGYEKLFF
>13|NA|TRBV19|once|TRBJ1-1
TGTGCCAGTAGGCTCCCAGGGGACACTGAAGCTTTCTTT
CASRLPGDTEAFF
>14|TRBD2|TRBV27|NA|TRBJ2-3
TGTGCCAGCAGTGAGCGGGAGCAAAGAGATACGCAGTATTTT
CASSEREQRDTQYF
>11|NA|TRBV7-2|NA|TRBJ2-7
TGTGCCAGCAGCTCATTAGTCGAGCAGTACTTC
CASSSLVEQYF
>18|TRBD2|TRBV7-3|NA|TRBJ2-2
TGTGCCAGCAGCTTAACCCCGACTAGCGGGAGGCGCGACGGGGAGCTGTTTTTT
CASSLTPTSGRRDGELFF
>16|TRBD1|TRBV28|once|TRBJ1-4
TGTGCCAGCAGCTCGGACAGGCTCGCAACTAATGAAAAACTGTTTTTT
CASSSDRLATNEKLFF
>14|TRBD1|TRBV27|NA|TRBJ1-4
TGTGCCAGCACCCTGACAGGGGGTGGGGAAAAACTGTTTTTT
CASTLTGGGEKLFF
>15|NA|TRBV7-9|NA|TRBJ1-1
TGTGCCAGCAGCTTAGTGGGAGGTAAGGTCACTGAAGCTTTCTTT
CASSLVGGKVTEAFF
>14|NA|TRBV7-2|NA|TRBJ1-1
TGTGCCAGCAGCCGGAGGACGCTCAACACTGAAGCTTTCTTT
CASSRRTLNTEAFF
>13|NA|TRBV11-1|NA|TRBJ1-1
TGTGCCAGCAGCTTAAAACAGAACACTGAAGCTTTCTTT
CASSLKQNTEAFF
>15|TRBD1|TRBV7-9|NA|TRBJ1-3
TGTGCCAGCAGCTTAGTTGACAGGGGTGGAAACACCATATATTTT
CASSLVDRGGNTIYF
>15|NA|TRBV7-9|few|TRBJ1-4
TGTGCCAGCAGCTTAGGGGCAGAATTTAATGAAAAACTGTTTTTT
CASSLGAEFNEKLFF
>15|TRBD1|TRBV4-1|NA|TRBJ1-1
TGCGCCAGCAGCCGGGACAGGGATTTGAACACTGAAGCTTTCTTT
CASSRDRDLNTEAFF
>15|NA|TRBV28|NA|TRBJ1-2
TGTGCCAGCAGTTTTGGGGGGTGGCAGGGAGGCCCCTACACCTTC
CASSFGGWQGGPYTF
>13|NA|TRBV19|NA|TRBJ1-2
TGTGCCAGTAGTATACAGGGGACCTATGGCTACACCTTC
CASSIQGTYGYTF